The next 2 T cell receptor beta chains were all read from a single sample in a study of STAT5B mutations in CD4+ large granular lymphocyte leukemia. Assay: immunoSEQ multiplex PCR; the TCRdb copy retains only in-frame clones and omits some. The sample consists of 30,000 to 35,000 clones, around 85% of them appearing once. Sequences were obtained from CD4+ T cells from blood buffy coats. The source is a human donor in good health.

This clone was seen only once. V gene TRBV28 combines with J gene TRBJ2-5; D gene ambiguous. CDR3 length: 15 residues. CDR1 is MDHEN, CDR2 SYDVKM, per germline. V was pared by 3 bases and J by 2 bases, with 13 bases between. The chain's CDR3 is CASSFRSGRQETQYF. DNA for the CDR3: TGTGCCAGCAGTTTTAGGTCGGGCAGACAAGAGACCCAGTACTTC.

V gene TRBV2 combines with J gene TRBJ1-4; 9 nucleotides match TRBD1. The V segment lost 5 bases and the J segment 6 bases; nucleotides outside the gene matches: 19. The CDR3 sequence is 19 residues long. Looked up from germline, CDR1 is SNHLY and CDR2 is FYNNEI. CDR3 in DNA: TGTGCCAGCAGTTCTCAGGGTCTCGTTCCGGGACAGGGAGATGAAAAACTGTTTTTT. It is translated as CASSSQGLVPGQGDEKLFF. Variable domain in full (rest from reference TRBV2 and TRBJ1-4): EPEVTQTPSHQVTQMGQEVILRCVPISNHLYFYWYRQILGQKVEFLVSFYNNEISEKSEIFDDQFSVERPDGSNFTLKIRSTKLEDSAMYFCASSSQGLVPGQGDEKLFFGSGTQLSVL.